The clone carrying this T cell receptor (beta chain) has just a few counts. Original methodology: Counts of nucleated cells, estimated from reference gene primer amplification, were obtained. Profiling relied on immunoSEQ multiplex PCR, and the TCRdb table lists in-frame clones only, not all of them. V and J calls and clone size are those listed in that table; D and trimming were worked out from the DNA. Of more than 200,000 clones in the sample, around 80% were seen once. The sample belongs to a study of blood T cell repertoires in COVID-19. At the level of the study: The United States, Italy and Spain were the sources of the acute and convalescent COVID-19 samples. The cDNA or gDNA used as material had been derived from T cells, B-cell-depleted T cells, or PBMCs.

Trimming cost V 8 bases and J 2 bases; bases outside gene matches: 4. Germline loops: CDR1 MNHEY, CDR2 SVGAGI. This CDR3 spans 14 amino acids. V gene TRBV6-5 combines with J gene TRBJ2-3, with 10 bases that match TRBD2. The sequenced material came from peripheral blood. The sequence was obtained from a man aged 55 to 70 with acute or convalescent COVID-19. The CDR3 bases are TGTGCCAGCTTAGCGGGGGGCAACACAGATACGCAGTATTTT. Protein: CASLAGGNTDTQYF.